The clone carrying this T cell receptor (beta chain) was seen at least ten times. Its antigen is undetermined. The data were obtained in a study of regulatory T cells in long-lasting Graves disease. Study at large: The definition of persistent Graves' disease was over 5 years of antithyroid drugs with positive TSH receptor antibodies. Findings of the study overall: Between persistent patients, 2,500 to 3,500 public clonotypes were shared, exceeding the roughly 920 shared between new patients.

With iRepertoire HTBI primers and Arm-PCR of CDR3 regions, TCR beta libraries were built. TCRdb re-analysed the multiplex PCR reads in MiXCR, keeping a single row per CDR3 protein. The sample records about 450,000 distinct CDR3 sequences, about a quarter being singletons. Time point here: persistent/refractory GD, antithyroid drugs over 5 years with positive TRAb. After RNA was extracted from PBMCs, the TCR library was made from it. The source of the patients was an endocrinology department in Xi'an, China. Trimming left V 6 bases short and J 2 bases short, with 13 bases between. This CDR3 region has 14 residues. Germline CDR1 is SNHLY and CDR2 is FYNNEI.

The chain joins TRBV2 to TRBJ2-5; TRBD1 might be the D (6 bases). The sequenced sample was peripheral blood mononuclear cells (PBMCs), obtained when the disease was refractory, from a patient treated with antithyroid drugs. The sequence came from a female donor with Graves disease. CDR3 DNA: TGTGCCAGCAGGGCGAACAGGGTACAAGAGACCCAGTACTTC. It encodes CASRANRVQETQYF.